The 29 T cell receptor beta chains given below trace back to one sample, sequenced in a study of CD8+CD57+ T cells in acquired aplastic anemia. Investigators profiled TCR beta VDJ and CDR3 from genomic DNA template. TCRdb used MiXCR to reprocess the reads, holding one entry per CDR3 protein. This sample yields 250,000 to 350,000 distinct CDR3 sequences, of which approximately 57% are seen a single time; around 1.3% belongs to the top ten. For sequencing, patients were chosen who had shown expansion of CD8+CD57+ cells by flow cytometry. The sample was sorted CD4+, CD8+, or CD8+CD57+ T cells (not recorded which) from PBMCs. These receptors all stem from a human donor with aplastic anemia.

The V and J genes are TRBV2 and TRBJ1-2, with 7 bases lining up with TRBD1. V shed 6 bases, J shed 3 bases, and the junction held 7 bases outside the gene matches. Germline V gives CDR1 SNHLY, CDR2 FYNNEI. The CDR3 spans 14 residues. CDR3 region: CASRIQQGYYGYTF. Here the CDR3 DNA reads TGTGCCAGCAGAATCCAACAGGGGTACTATGGCTACACCTTC.

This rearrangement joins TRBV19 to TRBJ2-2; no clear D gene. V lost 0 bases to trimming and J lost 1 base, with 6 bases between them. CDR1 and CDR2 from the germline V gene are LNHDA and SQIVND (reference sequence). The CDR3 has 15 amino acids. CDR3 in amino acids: CASSIDLGNTGELFF. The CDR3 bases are TGTGCCAGTAGTATAGATCTGGGGAACACCGGGGAGCTGTTTTTT.

Here the CDR3 DNA reads TGTGCCAGCAGCTTGAGCGGGGGACCAGAGACCCAGTACTTC. Translating it yields CASSLSGGPETQYF. The chain uses TRBV7-2 and TRBJ2-5, with 8 bases aligning to TRBD2. The CDR3 consists of 14 residues. CDR1 and CDR2 (germline): SGHTA, FQGNSA. The junction had 4 bases not matched to a gene; V was cut back by 3 bases and J by 4 bases.

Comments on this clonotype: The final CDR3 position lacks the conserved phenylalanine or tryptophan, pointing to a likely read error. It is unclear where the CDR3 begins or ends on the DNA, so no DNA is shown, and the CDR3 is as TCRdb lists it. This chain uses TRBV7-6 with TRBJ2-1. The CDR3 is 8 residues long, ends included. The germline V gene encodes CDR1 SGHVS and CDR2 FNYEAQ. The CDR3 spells CASSLARG.

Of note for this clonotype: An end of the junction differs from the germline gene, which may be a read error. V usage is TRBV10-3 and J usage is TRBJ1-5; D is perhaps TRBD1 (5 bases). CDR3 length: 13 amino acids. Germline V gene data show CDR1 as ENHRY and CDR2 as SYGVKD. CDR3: CAVSRDPNQPQHF. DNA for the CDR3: TGTGCCGTCAGCCGGGACCCAAATCAGCCCCAGCATTTT.

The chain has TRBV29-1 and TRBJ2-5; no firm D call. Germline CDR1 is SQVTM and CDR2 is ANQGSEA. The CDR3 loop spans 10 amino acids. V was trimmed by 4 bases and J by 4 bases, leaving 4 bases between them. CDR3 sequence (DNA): TGCAGCGTTGTTGCAGAGACCCAGTACTTC. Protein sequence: CSVVAETQYF.

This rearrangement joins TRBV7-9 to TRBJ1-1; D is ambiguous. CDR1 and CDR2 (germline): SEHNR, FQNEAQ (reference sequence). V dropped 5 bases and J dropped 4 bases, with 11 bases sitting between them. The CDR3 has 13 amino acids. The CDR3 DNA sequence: TGTGCCAGCAGCCCACCGTGGGCCACTGAAGCTTTCTTT. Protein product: CASSPPWATEAFF.

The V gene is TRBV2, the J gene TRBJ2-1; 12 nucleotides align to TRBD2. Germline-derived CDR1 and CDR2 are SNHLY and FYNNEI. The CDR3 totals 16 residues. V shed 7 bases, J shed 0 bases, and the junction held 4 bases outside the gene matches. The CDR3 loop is CASTRTSGISYNEQFF. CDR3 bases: TGTGCCAGCACGCGGACTAGCGGGATCTCCTACAATGAGCAGTTCTTC. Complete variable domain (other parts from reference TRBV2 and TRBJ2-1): EPEVTQTPSHQVTQMGQEVILRCVPISNHLYFYWYRQILGQKVEFLVSFYNNEISEKSEIFDDQFSVERPDGSNFTLKIRSTKLEDSAMYFCASTRTSGISYNEQFFGPGTRLTVL.

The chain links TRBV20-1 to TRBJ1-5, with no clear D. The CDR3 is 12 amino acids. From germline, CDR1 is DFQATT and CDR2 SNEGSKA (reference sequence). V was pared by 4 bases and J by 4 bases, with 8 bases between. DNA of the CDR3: TGCAGTGCTAACCGGGCTAATCAGCCCCAGCATTTT. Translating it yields CSANRANQPQHF.

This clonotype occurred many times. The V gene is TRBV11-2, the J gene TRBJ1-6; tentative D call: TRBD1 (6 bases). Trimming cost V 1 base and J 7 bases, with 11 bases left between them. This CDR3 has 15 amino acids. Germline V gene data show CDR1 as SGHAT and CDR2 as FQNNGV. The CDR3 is CASSLAGALNSPLHF. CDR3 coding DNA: TGTGCCAGCAGCTTAGCGGGGGCGCTCAATTCACCCCTCCACTTT.

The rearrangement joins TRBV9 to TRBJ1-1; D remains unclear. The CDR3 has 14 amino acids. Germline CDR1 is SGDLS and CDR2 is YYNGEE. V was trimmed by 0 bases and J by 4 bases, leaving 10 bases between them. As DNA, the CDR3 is TGTGCCAGCAGCGTAGATGGAGCCAGCACTGAAGCTTTCTTT. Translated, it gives CASSVDGASTEAFF.

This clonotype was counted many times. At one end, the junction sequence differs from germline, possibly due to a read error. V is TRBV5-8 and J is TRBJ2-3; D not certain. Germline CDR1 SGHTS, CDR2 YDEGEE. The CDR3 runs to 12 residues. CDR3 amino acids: CASSLRTDTQYF. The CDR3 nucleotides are TGTGCCAGCAGCTTGCGCACGGATACGCAGTATTTT.

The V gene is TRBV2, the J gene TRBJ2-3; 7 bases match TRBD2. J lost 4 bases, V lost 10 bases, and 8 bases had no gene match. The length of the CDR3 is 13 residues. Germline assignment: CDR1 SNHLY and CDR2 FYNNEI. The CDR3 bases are TGTGCCACTAACCGGGAGGTCGCAGATACGCAGTATTTT. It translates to CATNREVADTQYF.

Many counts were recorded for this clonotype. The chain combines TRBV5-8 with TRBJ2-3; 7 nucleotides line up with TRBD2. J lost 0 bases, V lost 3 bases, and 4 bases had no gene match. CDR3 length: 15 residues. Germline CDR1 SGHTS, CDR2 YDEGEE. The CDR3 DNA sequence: TGTGCCAGCAGCTCCAAGCGGGGAAGCACAGATACGCAGTATTTT. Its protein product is CASSSKRGSTDTQYF.

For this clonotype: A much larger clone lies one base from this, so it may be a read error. The CDR3 sequence: CASSWDLRPAQYF. CDR3 sequence (DNA): TGTGCCAGCAGTTGGGACCTCCGGCCAGCGCAGTATTTT. The chain recombines TRBV27 with TRBJ2-3; the D gene could be TRBD1 or TRBD2 (5 bases each). The germline V gene encodes CDR1 MNHEY and CDR2 SMNVEV (reference sequence). This CDR3 is 13 amino acids long. Trimming pared 4 bases from V and 10 bases from J, leaving 15 bases between.

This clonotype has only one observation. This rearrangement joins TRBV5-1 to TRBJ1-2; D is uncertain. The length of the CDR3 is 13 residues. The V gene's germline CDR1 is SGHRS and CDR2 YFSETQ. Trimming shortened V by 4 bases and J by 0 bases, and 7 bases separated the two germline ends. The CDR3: CASSPTANYGYTF. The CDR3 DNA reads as TGCGCCAGCAGCCCAACAGCTAACTATGGCTACACCTTC.

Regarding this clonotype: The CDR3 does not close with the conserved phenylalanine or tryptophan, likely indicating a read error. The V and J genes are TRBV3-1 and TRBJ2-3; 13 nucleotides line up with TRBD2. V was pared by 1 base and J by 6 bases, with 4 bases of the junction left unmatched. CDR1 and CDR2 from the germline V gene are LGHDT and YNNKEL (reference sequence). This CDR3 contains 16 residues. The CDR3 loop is CASSQGTSGRRDTQYS. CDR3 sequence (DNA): TGTGCCAGCAGCCAAGGGACTAGCGGGAGACGGGATACGCAGTATTCT.

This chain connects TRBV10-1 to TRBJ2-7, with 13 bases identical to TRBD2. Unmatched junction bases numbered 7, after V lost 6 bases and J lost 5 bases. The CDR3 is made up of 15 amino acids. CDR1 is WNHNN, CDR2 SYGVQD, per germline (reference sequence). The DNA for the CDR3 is TGCGCCAGCAGGCACGCACTAGCGGGAGGGCACGAGCAGTACTTC. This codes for CASRHALAGGHEQYF.

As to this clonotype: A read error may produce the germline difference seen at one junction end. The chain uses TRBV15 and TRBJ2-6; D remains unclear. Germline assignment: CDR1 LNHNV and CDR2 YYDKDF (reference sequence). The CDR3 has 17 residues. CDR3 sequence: CATSRDRRFYGANVLTF. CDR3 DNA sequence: TGTGCCACAAGCAGAGATAGGCGATTTTATGGGGCCAACGTCCTGACTTTC.

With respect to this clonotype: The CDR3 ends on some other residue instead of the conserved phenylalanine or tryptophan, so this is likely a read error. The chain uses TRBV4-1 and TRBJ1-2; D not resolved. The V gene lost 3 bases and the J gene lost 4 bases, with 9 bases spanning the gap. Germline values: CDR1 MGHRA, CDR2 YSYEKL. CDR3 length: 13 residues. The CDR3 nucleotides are TGCGCCAGCAGCCAGCCACCGCTCTATGGCTACACCTCC. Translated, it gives CASSQPPLYGYTS.

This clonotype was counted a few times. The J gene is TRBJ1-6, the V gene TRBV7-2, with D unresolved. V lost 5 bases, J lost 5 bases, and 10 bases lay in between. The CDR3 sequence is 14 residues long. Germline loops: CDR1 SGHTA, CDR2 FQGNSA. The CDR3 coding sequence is TGTGCCAGCAGCCGACCCAGCAATAATTCACCCCTCCACTTT. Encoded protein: CASSRPSNNSPLHF.

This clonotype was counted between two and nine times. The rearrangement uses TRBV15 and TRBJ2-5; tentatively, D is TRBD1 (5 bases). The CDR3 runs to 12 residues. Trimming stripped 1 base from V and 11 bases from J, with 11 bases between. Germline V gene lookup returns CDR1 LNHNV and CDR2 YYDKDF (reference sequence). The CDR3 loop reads CATSRGQGRQYF. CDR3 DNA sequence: TGTGCCACCAGCAGAGGGCAGGGCCGACAGTACTTC.

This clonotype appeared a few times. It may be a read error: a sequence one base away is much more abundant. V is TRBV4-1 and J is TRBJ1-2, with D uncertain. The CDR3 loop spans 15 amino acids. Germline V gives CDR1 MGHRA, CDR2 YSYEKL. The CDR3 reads CASSQDMFPDYSYTF. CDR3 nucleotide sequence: TGCGCCAGCAGCCAAGATATGTTTCCTGACTATAGCTACACCTTC.

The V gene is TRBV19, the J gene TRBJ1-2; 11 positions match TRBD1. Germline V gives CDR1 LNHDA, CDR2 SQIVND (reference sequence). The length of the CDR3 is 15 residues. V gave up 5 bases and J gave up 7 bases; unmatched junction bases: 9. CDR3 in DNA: TGTGCCAGTAGTGCCTCCGGGACAGGGGGAGGTGGCTACACCTTC. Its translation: CASSASGTGGGGYTF.

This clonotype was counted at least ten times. The CDR3 protein is CAILLGAAGTDTQYF. The CDR3 region has the DNA TGTGCCATCCTACTCGGGGCCGCGGGCACAGATACGCAGTATTTT. V usage is TRBV6-1 and J usage is TRBJ2-3; D is tentatively TRBD1 or TRBD2 (5 bases each). Germline CDR1 reads MNHNS; CDR2 reads SASEGT. The CDR3 totals 15 residues. Trimming pared 10 bases from V and 1 base from J, leaving 18 bases between.

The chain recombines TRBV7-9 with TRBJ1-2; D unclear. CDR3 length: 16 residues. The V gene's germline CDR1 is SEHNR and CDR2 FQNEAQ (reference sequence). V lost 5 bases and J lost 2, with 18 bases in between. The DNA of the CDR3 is TGTGCCAGCAGCCTGGGCCCATGGGTTATCAACTATGGCTACACCTTC. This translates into CASSLGPWVINYGYTF.

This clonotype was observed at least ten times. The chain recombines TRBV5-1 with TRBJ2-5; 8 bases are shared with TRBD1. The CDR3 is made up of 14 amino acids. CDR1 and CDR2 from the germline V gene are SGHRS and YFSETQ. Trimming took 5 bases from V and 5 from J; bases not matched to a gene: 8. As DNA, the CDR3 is TGCGCCAGCAGGGACCCAGGGGGCGGTGAGACCCAGTACTTC. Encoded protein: CASRDPGGGETQYF.

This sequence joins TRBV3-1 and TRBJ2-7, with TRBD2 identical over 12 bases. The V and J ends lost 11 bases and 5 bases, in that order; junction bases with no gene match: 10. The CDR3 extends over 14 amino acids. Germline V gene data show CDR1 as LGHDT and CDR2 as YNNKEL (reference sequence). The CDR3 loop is CAGSQRTSGNEQYF. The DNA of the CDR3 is TGTGCCGGTAGCCAGAGGACTAGCGGGAACGAGCAGTACTTC.

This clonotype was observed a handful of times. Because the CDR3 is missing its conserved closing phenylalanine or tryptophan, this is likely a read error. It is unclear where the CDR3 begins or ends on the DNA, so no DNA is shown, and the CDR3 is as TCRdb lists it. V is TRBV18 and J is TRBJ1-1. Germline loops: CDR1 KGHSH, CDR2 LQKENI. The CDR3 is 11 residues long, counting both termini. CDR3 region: CASSPGGLSLL.